This T cell receptor beta chain emerged from a study of CXCR3-negative and CXCR3-positive naive CD8 T cells (dated by TCRdb to about 2019). The study in broad terms: In total, 130 million to 150 million TRB reads were obtained, corresponding to roughly 1.5 +/- 0.3 million reads per library. Data from 11 donors, pooled across two independent experiments, went into the diversity and physicochemical repertoire analyses. For the TRBV-TRBJ cluster analysis, the naive subsets came from roughly 5 donors, while the memory cells came from 3 donors.

Data came from a NextSeq 550. The Human TCR Profiling Kit (MiLaboratory) was used to make UMI-labeled 5' RACE TRB cDNA libraries. cDNA synthesis used the entire amount of extracted RNA, and PCR amplification then used the entire amount of cDNA produced. The libraries were made side by side, with each library going through the same number of PCR cycles. On the authors' methods: MIGEC and MiXCR extracted about 53,000 +/- 10,000 unique UMI-labeled TRB cDNA molecules per library, requiring at least two reads per UMI. On average, each library contained approximately 40,000 +/- 10,000 functional in-frame TRB CDR3 nucleotide clonotypes without stop codons. After downsampling to 5000 UMI-labeled TRB molecules per sample, diversity metrics such as normalized Shannon-Wiener and Chao1 were calculated in VDJtools. VDJtools was used to calculate clonotype-size-weighted physicochemical properties of the central five CDR3 residues, namely interaction energy, strength, volume and Kidera factor 4. Once TCRdb had reprocessed the reads, it stored one entry per CDR3 protein sequence and supplied no DNA. It is TCRdb's table, rather than the study itself, that gives the V and J calls and clone size. The sample table records 70,000 to 100,000 distinct CDR3 sequences. Of the sample, approximately 0.99% falls within the top ten clones.

In the case of this clonotype: Its cognate antigen has yet to be identified.

Each CD8+ T cell subset was flow-sorted in triplicate, and around 300,000 cells per subset were placed directly into RLT lysis buffer. To exclude memory contaminants, naive CD8+ T cells were stringently defined as CD45RO-CCR7+CD27+CD95-. Using standard density gradient centrifugation, peripheral blood mononuclear cells were isolated from buffy coats. A FACSAria III was used to flow-sort naive CXCR3-negative and CXCR3-positive CD8+ T cells. An RNeasy Mini Kit was used to extract total RNA from the sorted cells. The paper as a whole reports these results and caveats: Because CXCR3 expression was partially decreased after cryopreservation, freshly isolated PBMCs were used for most assays. Repertoire diversity was comparably high in both naive subsets but much lower in memory CD8+ T cells. TRB CDR3s from CXCR3-positive naive cells showed higher hydrophobicity (lower Kidera factor 4), lower energy, and higher strength and volume indices than CXCR3-negative naive cells. Similar TRBV-TRBJ usage was shown by naive CXCR3-negative and CXCR3-positive cells from the same donor, whereas distinct patterns were shown by memory cells. Because surface CD5, which is linked to self-reactivity in mice, was comparable between the naive subsets, TCR interaction strength was also inferred from TRB CDR3 physicochemical properties.

The clonotype originates from a human donor in good health. Some clones in this sample may be carry-over from other donors' samples. The material sequenced was naive CXCR3- CD8+ T cells from blood. What this sample's cell subset or site label stands for: CD45RO-CCR7+CD27+CD95- naive CD8+ T cells lacking CXCR3 (TNR3-).

The CDR3 protein: CASSTDWTGANTGELFF. The chain is assembled from TRBV5-4 and TRBJ2-2; lacking DNA, the TRBD1 call made by TCRdb goes unchecked. From the cysteine through the phenylalanine, the CDR3 covers 17 amino acids. No DNA is recorded. CDR1 and CDR2 were assigned from the germline V gene (reference sequence) as SGHNT and YYREEE. Reference TRBV5-4 and TRBJ2-2 genes cover what lies past the CDR3, so the full variable domain is ETGVTQSPTHLIKTRGQQVTLRCSSQSGHNTVSWYQQALGQGPQFIFQYYREEENGRGNFPPRFSGLQFPNYSSELNVNALELDDSALYLCASSTDWTGANTGELFFGEGSRLTVL.